This T cell receptor beta chain derives from a study of blood T cell repertoires in COVID-19. Study at large: There were acute and convalescent COVID-19 samples, and they came from the United States, Italy and Spain. PBMCs, B-cell-depleted T cells, or T cells provided the cDNA or gDNA that made up the material.

Germline V CDR1 and CDR2: MRHNA, SNTAGT. This CDR3 is built from 17 residues. Trimming took 8 bases from V and 0 from J; bases not matched to a gene: 9. Seattle's enrolled individuals joined amid active infection and were then monitored longitudinally. Original processing notes: Amplified reference gene primers provided the basis for estimating nucleated cell counts. This table comes from immunoSEQ multiplex PCR, and its TCRdb copy is limited to in-frame clones, with some not included. Clone size and the V and J calls come from that table; the DNA yielded D and trimming. Of some 180,000 clones in the sample, roughly 76% were seen once.

The sample comprised peripheral blood. The origin of this receptor is a woman aged 40 to 50 with COVID-19, enrolled during active disease. This chain uses TRBV6-4 with TRBJ2-1; the match to TRBD2 covers 11 bases. This CDR3 is CASGLAGALSSYNEQFF. The CDR3 nucleotides are TGTGCCAGCGGACTAGCGGGCGCCCTAAGCTCCTACAATGAGCAGTTCTTC.